One and the same sample provided the 20 T cell receptor beta chains below, sequenced in a study of Ad26.COV2.S vaccination and SARS-CoV-2 variants. Treatment in this sample: around 19 received Ad26.COV2.S at low or high dose, single or two shots; about 5 received placebo; per-sample allocation not given. Day 63 following the first vaccine or placebo injection was when the samples were taken. Produced via immunoSEQ multiplex PCR; TCRdb's table is partial and in-frame only. This sample yields about 400,000 clones, of which roughly 90% are seen a single time; about 2% belongs to the top ten. Sequences were derived from peripheral blood, sampled in a trial of Ad26.COV2.S vaccine versus placebo. The receptors were gathered from a person between 18 and 65 years old who received the Ad26.COV2.S COVID-19 vaccine or a placebo.

The chain combines TRBV9 with TRBJ1-6; the D gene is possibly TRBD1 (5 bases). Trimming left V 5 bases short and J 9 bases short, with 18 bases between. Germline CDR1 is SGDLS and CDR2 is YYNGEE. The CDR3 runs to 15 residues. CDR3 coding DNA: TGTGCCAGCAGGAGAGGGGAGGGCCCACTTTCACCCCTCCACTTT. Its translation is CASRRGEGPLSPLHF.

In the case of this clone: The same CDR3 can be traced to other DNA sequences in this sample. The chain joins TRBV20-1 to TRBJ2-1; D not certain. The germline CDR1 and CDR2 sequences are DFQATT and SNEGSKA (reference sequence). V was clipped by 0 bases and J by 4 bases, with 1 base between them. The CDR3 totals 11 residues. CDR3 protein: CSAREYNEQFF. The CDR3 DNA reads as TGCAGTGCTAGAGAGTACAATGAGCAGTTCTTC.

CDR3 nucleotide sequence: TGCGCCAGCAGTGCGAGACAAGGAATGAACACTGAAGCTTTCTTT. Protein product: CASSARQGMNTEAFF. The chain uses TRBV10-1 and TRBJ1-1; no clear D gene. Between the trimmed V and J ends, which lost 4 bases and 0 bases, there was a span of 12 bases. The CDR3 runs to 15 residues. Germline V gene data show CDR1 as WNHNN and CDR2 as SYGVQD (reference sequence).

The rearrangement uses TRBV5-1 and TRBJ2-7; possibly TRBD1 for D (5 bases). V gave up 4 bases and J gave up 1 base, with 21 bases separating them. CDR3 length: 17 residues. Germline CDR1 is SGHRS and CDR2 is YFSETQ. The CDR3 bases are TGCGCCAGCAGCAAACGAGGCCAGGGTGGAAGGTCCTACGAGCAGTACTTC. This encodes CASSKRGQGGRSYEQYF.

The V call is TRBV9, the J call TRBJ1-3; no clear D. The V end was cut by 5 bases, the J end by 1 base, with 4 bases between. CDR3 length: 12 residues. From germline, CDR1 is SGDLS and CDR2 YYNGEE. The CDR3 sequence: CASRGSGNTIYF. The CDR3 DNA reads TGTGCCAGCAGGGGTTCTGGAAACACCATATATTTT.

The V gene is TRBV11-2, the J gene TRBJ2-5; TRBD2 agrees at 13 bases. Germline V gene lookup returns CDR1 SGHAT and CDR2 FQNNGV. The CDR3 runs to 16 residues. V shed 5 bases and J 5 bases; nucleotides not matched to a gene: 8. The CDR3 loop is CASSDRLAGGGETQYF. The CDR3, as DNA: TGTGCCAGCAGCGATAGACTAGCGGGAGGCGGGGAGACCCAGTACTTC.

The chain employs TRBV4-1 and TRBJ2-1; possibly TRBD1 for D (6 bases). V gave up 0 bases and J gave up 6 bases, with 15 bases separating them. This CDR3 spans 16 amino acids. Germline loops: CDR1 MGHRA, CDR2 YSYEKL. CDR3 nucleotides: TGCGCCAGCAGCCAAGATGTACAGGGTTGGGTCAATGAGCAGTTCTTC. Amino acids: CASSQDVQGWVNEQFF.

The gene calls are TRBV5-4 and TRBJ2-7, with 8 nucleotides matching TRBD2. This CDR3 comprises 13 residues. Germline CDR1 SGHNT, CDR2 YYREEE (reference sequence). J gave up 6 bases and V 10 bases, and 12 bases lay outside the gene matches. CDR3 coding DNA: TGTGCCTGGAAGCGGGAGAGCCTCCCCGAGCAGTACTTC. Residues: CAWKRESLPEQYF.

The chain carries TRBV21-1 and TRBJ2-1; TRBD2, the table's D call, was not compared with the DNA. TRBV21-1 is listed as a pseudogene. The CDR3 length is 14 residues. CDR3 residues: CASSEPTRGNEQFF. The CDR3 DNA reads TGTGCCAGCAGCGAGCCCACACGGGGGAATGAGCAGTTCTTC.

This clone was observed a few times. The CDR3 sequence is CASSLGGDTEAFF. CDR3 in DNA: TGTGCCAGCTCACTTGGGGGGGACACTGAAGCTTTCTTT. The V and J genes are TRBV18 and TRBJ1-1, with D maybe TRBD1 (5 bases). Germline values: CDR1 KGHSH, CDR2 LQKENI. The CDR3 is 13 amino acids. The V end was cut by 4 bases, the J end by 3 bases, with 9 bases between.

The rearrangement links TRBV18 to TRBJ1-1; no firm D call. Germline CDR1 reads KGHSH; CDR2 reads LQKENI. The CDR3 length is 16 residues. The ends were cut back, 6 bases at V and 1 base at J, with 18 bases in the middle. CDR3 in DNA: TGTGCCAGCTCTCTAGCGCGGGCCGGCGGGAACACTGAAGCTTTCTTT. Amino acid sequence: CASSLARAGGNTEAFF.

This clone was found once. The chain employs TRBV9 and TRBJ2-5; perhaps TRBD1 as D (5 bases). CDR1 and CDR2 from the germline V gene are SGDLS and YYNGEE. With 4 bases removed from V and 2 bases from J, the gap between germline ends came to 18 bases. This CDR3 region has 16 residues. CDR3 nucleotides: TGTGCCAGCAGCCGATCCCCACAGGAAATGCAAGAGACCCAGTACTTC. It specifies CASSRSPQEMQETQYF. The whole variable domain, filled in from reference TRBV9 and TRBJ2-5, reads DSGVTQTPKHLITATGQRVTLRCSPRSGDLSVYWYQQSLDQGLQFLIQYYNGEERAKGNILERFSAQQFPDLHSELNLSSLELGDSALYFCASSRSPQEMQETQYFGPGTRLLVL.

This clone has at least ten counts. The V and J genes are TRBV14 and TRBJ1-6; D gene uncertain. Germline loops: CDR1 SGHDN, CDR2 FVKESK. The V end lost 2 bases, the J end lost 7 bases, and 9 bases lay between the germline ends. The CDR3 sequence is 14 residues long. The CDR3 DNA reads TGTGCCAGCAGCCAAATGGTGGGAAATTCACCCCTCCACTTT. This translates into CASSQMVGNSPLHF.

This sequence joins TRBV18 and TRBJ1-1; D not resolved. The CDR3 runs 17 residues. Germline V gives CDR1 KGHSH, CDR2 LQKENI. V was clipped by 1 base and J by 4 bases, with 19 bases between them. The CDR3 is CASSPLQERALGTEAFF. The DNA of the CDR3 is TGTGCCAGCTCACCACTCCAGGAAAGGGCGTTGGGCACTGAAGCTTTCTTT.

The V gene is TRBV27, the J gene TRBJ2-5; 9 positions agree with TRBD1. The germline V gene encodes CDR1 MNHEY and CDR2 SMNVEV (reference sequence). The V gene end was trimmed by 6 bases and the J gene end by 7 bases; junction bases not matched to a gene: 21. The CDR3 runs to 18 residues. The CDR3 bases are TGTGCCAGCAGGCAACAGGGGGCGGTGGGCGGGAGATACGGGACCCAGTACTTC. Translating gives CASRQQGAVGGRYGTQYF.

The chain couples TRBV29-1 to TRBJ2-7; possible D gene TRBD1, 6 bases. CDR1 is SQVTM, CDR2 ANQGSEA, per germline. The CDR3 runs 14 residues. Deletions cut 3 bases from V and 6 bases from J, with 18 bases between. CDR3 bases: TGCAGCGTTGACTCCCGGGACAACAGAGGCGAGCAGTACTTC. This encodes CSVDSRDNRGEQYF.

The chain combines TRBV29-1 with TRBJ2-5, with 10 positions matching TRBD1. The CDR3 sequence is 13 residues long. From germline, CDR1 is SQVTM and CDR2 ANQGSEA. Trimming at V came to 3 bases and at J to 5 bases, leaving 3 bases not matched to a gene. The CDR3 sequence is CSVDRQGAETQYF. CDR3 sequence (DNA): TGCAGCGTTGACCGACAGGGGGCGGAGACCCAGTACTTC. The variable domain in full, completed from reference TRBV29-1 and TRBJ2-5, reads SAVISQKPSRDICQRGTSLTIQCQVDSQVTMMFWYRQQPGQSLTLIATANQGSEATYESGFVIDKFPISRPNLTFSTLTVSNMSPEDSSIYLCSVDRQGAETQYFGPGTRLLVL.

This clone was recorded only once. The chain employs TRBV18 and TRBJ2-2; no definite D call. Trimming pared 3 bases from V and 5 bases from J, leaving 13 bases between. CDR1 and CDR2 (germline): KGHSH, LQKENI. This CDR3 region has 15 residues. The DNA for the CDR3 is TGTGCCAGCTCACCCCTAGTTCCCTTTACCGGGGAGCTGTTTTTT. It encodes CASSPLVPFTGELFF.

This chain uses TRBV6-5 with TRBJ2-3; a weak D match, TRBD2 (6 bases). CDR3 length equals 16 residues. The germline V and J ends were trimmed by 4 bases and 2 bases, with 16 bases remaining between them. Per the germline V gene, CDR1 is MNHEY and CDR2 is SVGAGI. The CDR3: CASSSSGTLFTDTQYF. Written as DNA, the CDR3 is TGTGCCAGCAGTTCCTCCGGGACTTTATTCACAGATACGCAGTATTTT.

V and J are TRBV9 and TRBJ2-3, with D perhaps TRBD1 (6 bases). CDR1 is SGDLS, CDR2 YYNGEE, per germline. V was shortened by 0 bases and J by 0 bases, with 11 bases between the two germline ends. The CDR3 spans 16 residues. CDR3 DNA: TGTGCCAGCAGCGTAGTCGCAGGGGCTAGCACAGATACGCAGTATTTT. It translates to CASSVVAGASTDTQYF.